The 19 T cell receptor beta chains below all came from one sample that was sequenced in a study of blood T cell repertoires in COVID-19. The table came from immunoSEQ multiplex PCR; TCRdb's copy has only in-frame clones and leaves some out. The sample carries around 230,000 clones, roughly 86% recorded once. Sample: PBMCs or T cells enriched from blood (not recorded which). The origin of the receptors is a woman aged 25 to 39 with acute COVID-19.

Regarding this clone: An end of the junction does not agree with germline; a read error may underlie this. The rearrangement uses TRBV25-1 and TRBJ2-1; 9 bases are shared with TRBD1. CDR1 and CDR2 (germline): MGHDK, SYGVNS. The CDR3 spans 13 residues. The DNA for the CDR3 is TGTGCCAGCAGTGAATCCGGACAGGGGAATTTGATCTTC. Amino acids: CASSESGQGNLIF.

The chain carries TRBV11-3 and TRBJ2-3; TRBD2 is a possible D gene (7 bases). Trimming left V 5 bases short and J 2 bases short, with 11 bases between. The germline V gene has CDR1 SGHNT and CDR2 YENEEA. The CDR3 runs 14 residues. The CDR3 bases are TGTGCCAGCAGCCGGGGGGCCTCCACAGATACGCAGTATTTT. Amino acids: CASSRGASTDTQYF. Looking up the rest from reference TRBV11-3 and TRBJ2-3 gives the full variable domain: EAGVVQSPRYKIIEKKQPVAFWCNPISGHNTLYWYLQNLGQGPELLIRYENEEAVDDSQLPKDRFSAERLKGVDSTLKIQPAELGDSAVYLCASSRGASTDTQYFGPGTRLTVL.

The chain has TRBV10-3 and TRBJ2-3, with a weak D call TRBD1 (6 bases). There are 14 residues in the CDR3. In germline, CDR1 is ENHRY, CDR2 SYGVKD. With 4 bases removed from V and 0 bases from J, the gap between germline ends came to 8 bases. The CDR3 sequence is CAISGGGSTDTQYF. The CDR3 DNA reads TGTGCCATCAGTGGAGGGGGAAGCACAGATACGCAGTATTTT.

The V call is TRBV10-2, the J call TRBJ1-2, with D maybe TRBD1 (6 bases). Germline loops: CDR1 WSHSY, CDR2 SAAADI. The V end lost 5 bases, the J end lost 8 bases, and 18 bases lay between the germline ends. This CDR3 contains 14 residues. The CDR3 DNA reads TGCGCCAGCAGTTTACGGGACACCAACGGGGGCTACACCTTC. It encodes CASSLRDTNGGYTF.

CDR3 sequence reads: CATSSYRVNTGELFF. DNA of the CDR3: TGTGCCACCAGCAGCTACAGGGTTAACACCGGGGAGCTGTTTTTT. This chain joins TRBV15 and TRBJ2-2; tentatively, D is TRBD1 (6 bases). The CDR3 length is 15 residues. Germline lookup yields CDR1 LNHNV and CDR2 YYDKDF (reference sequence). V dropped 3 bases and J dropped 2 bases, with 10 bases sitting between them.

This clone was counted a few times. The chain couples TRBV10-1 to TRBJ1-2; the match to TRBD1 covers 7 bases. The germline V gene encodes CDR1 WNHNN and CDR2 SYGVQD (reference sequence). This CDR3 region has 15 residues. V lost 2 bases, J lost 2 bases, and 5 bases stayed unmatched. The CDR3 coding sequence is TGCGCCAGCAGTGAGCCCGGGACAGCAAACTATGGCTACACCTTC. It yields the protein CASSEPGTANYGYTF.

As DNA, the CDR3 is TGTGCCTGGAGCCAGGGCGGCTATGGCTACACCTTC. Amino acid sequence: CAWSQGGYGYTF. The rearrangement uses TRBV30 and TRBJ1-2; possible D gene TRBD1, 5 bases. The V gene's germline CDR1 is GTSNPN and CDR2 SVGIG (reference sequence). The CDR3 has 12 residues. Trimming left V 3 bases short and J 4 bases short, with 9 bases between.

To note about this clone: An end of the junction differs from the germline gene, which may be a read error. The V gene is TRBV4-1, the J gene TRBJ1-1, with no clear D. The CDR3 spans 14 residues. Germline V gene data show CDR1 as MGHRA and CDR2 as YSYEKL. CDR3 DNA: TGCGCCAGCAGCCCAAGATTCGCGAACGCTGAAGCTTTCTTT. Protein sequence: CASSPRFANAEAFF.

The V and J genes are TRBV4-1 and TRBJ2-3; D is unclear. With 1 base removed from V and 0 bases from J, the gap between germline ends came to 5 bases. The length of the CDR3 is 14 residues. Germline-derived CDR1 and CDR2 are MGHRA and YSYEKL. Here the CDR3 DNA reads TGCGCCAGCAGCCAAGGTCAGAGCACAGATACGCAGTATTTT. Its protein product is CASSQGQSTDTQYF.

On this clone itself: This may arise from a read error, as a much more abundant clone is one base away. V gene TRBV6-2 or TRBV6-3 combines with J gene TRBJ1-1; D not certain. The V gene's germline CDR1 is MNHEY and CDR2 SVGEGT. This CDR3 is built from 11 residues. The V and J ends lost 5 bases and 4 bases respectively, with 5 bases between them. The CDR3 coding sequence is TGTGCCAGCAGTCGCGTCACTGAAGCTTTCTTT. Translation gives CASSRVTEAFF.

V usage is TRBV29-1 and J usage is TRBJ2-7; tentative D call: TRBD1 (6 bases). From germline, CDR1 is SQVTM and CDR2 ANQGSEA. Trimming removed 0 bases from V and 6 bases from J, with 18 bases in between. The CDR3 totals 15 residues. The CDR3 reads CSVEDRARGKGEQYF. CDR3 bases: TGCAGCGTTGAAGACAGGGCCAGGGGTAAGGGCGAGCAGTACTTC.

The V gene is TRBV10-1, the J gene TRBJ2-5; D unclear. CDR1 is WNHNN and CDR2 is SYGVQD in the germline V gene (reference sequence). Trimming took 2 bases from V and 1 from J, leaving 14 bases between them. This CDR3 is 16 amino acids long. Here the CDR3 DNA reads TGCGCCAGCAGTGAGGACGGGTCAAGGTTCCAAGAGACCCAGTACTTC. Residues: CASSEDGSRFQETQYF.

The chain couples TRBV5-4 to TRBJ2-1; a possible D gene is TRBD2 (5 bases). V was trimmed by 0 bases and J by 9 bases, leaving 7 bases between them. This CDR3 region has 12 residues. From germline, CDR1 is SGHNT and CDR2 YYREEE (reference sequence). CDR3 in DNA: TGTGCCAGCAGCTTGGCAGAGGGTGAGCAGTTCTTC. As protein: CASSLAEGEQFF.

The CDR3 DNA sequence: TGCGCCAGCAGGATAGGGACAGGGGATAGGGAAAAACTGTTTTTT. It encodes CASRIGTGDREKLFF. The chain recombines TRBV10-1 with TRBJ1-4; 10 nucleotides match TRBD1. The CDR3 is 15 residues long. Germline V gene lookup returns CDR1 WNHNN and CDR2 SYGVQD (reference sequence). Losses at the gene ends were 6 bases for V and 8 bases for J; bases not matched to a gene: 9.

For the CDR3, the DNA is TGTGCCAGCAGTGTCCTCGGCGGGGCCGATATAAGCACAGATACGCAGTATTTT. Residues: CASSVLGGADISTDTQYF. The V gene is TRBV28, the J gene TRBJ2-3; tentative D call: TRBD2 (6 bases). The CDR3 extends over 18 amino acids. Germline-derived CDR1 and CDR2 are MDHEN and SYDVKM. V was cut by 5 bases and J by 0 bases, with 21 bases left in between.

J is TRBJ2-2 and V is TRBV10-1; D not certain. The V end was cut by 0 bases, the J end by 8 bases, with 4 bases between. The CDR3 runs to 12 residues. Per the germline V gene, CDR1 is WNHNN and CDR2 is SYGVQD (reference sequence). The CDR3 bases are TGCGCCAGCAGTGAGTCGAGAGGGGAGCTGTTTTTT. Its protein product is CASSESRGELFF.

The count of this clone is one. This chain uses TRBV1 with TRBJ1-2; the D segment call TRBD1 is taken from the table without a DNA check. TRBV1 is a known pseudogene. The CDR3 covers 13 residues. This chain's CDR3 is CTSSKDRDYGYTF. The CDR3 DNA sequence: TGCACCAGCAGCAAAGACAGGGACTATGGCTACACCTTC.

The V gene is TRBV9, the J gene TRBJ1-2; TRBD1 aligns across 9 bases. The CDR3 is made up of 16 amino acids. CDR1 SGDLS and CDR2 YYNGEE come from the germline V gene. With 4 bases clipped from V and 7 bases from J, the junction kept 14 bases outside the gene matches. The CDR3 is CASSLPVRDRVSGYTF. For the CDR3, the DNA is TGTGCCAGCAGCCTCCCAGTAAGGGACAGGGTTTCTGGCTACACCTTC.

The V and J genes are TRBV4-1 and TRBJ1-1; TRBD1 aligns across 8 bases. Germline V gene data show CDR1 as MGHRA and CDR2 as YSYEKL. This CDR3 has 15 residues. V was pared by 2 bases and J by 5 bases, with 7 bases of the junction left unmatched. The CDR3: CASSQPGRTGTEAFF. The DNA for the CDR3 is TGCGCCAGCAGCCAACCTGGACGGACAGGGACTGAAGCTTTCTTT.